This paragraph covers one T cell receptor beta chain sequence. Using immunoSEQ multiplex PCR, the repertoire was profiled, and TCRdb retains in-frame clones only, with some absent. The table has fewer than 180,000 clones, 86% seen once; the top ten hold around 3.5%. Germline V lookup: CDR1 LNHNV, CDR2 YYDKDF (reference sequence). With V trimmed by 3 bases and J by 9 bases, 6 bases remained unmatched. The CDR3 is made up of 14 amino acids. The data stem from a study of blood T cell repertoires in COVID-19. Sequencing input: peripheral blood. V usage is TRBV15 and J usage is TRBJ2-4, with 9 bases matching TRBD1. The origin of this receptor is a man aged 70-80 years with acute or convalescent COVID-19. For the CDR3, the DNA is TGTGCCACCAGCAGCGGGACAGGGCAATTCATTCAGTACTTC. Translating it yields CATSSGTGQFIQYF.